This T cell receptor (beta chain) was sequenced in a study of T cells in Graves' hyperthyroidism and ophthalmopathy. Study as a whole: Pretreatment peripheral blood was obtained at initial diagnosis. Overall study results and limits: In simple terms, a model built on 13 V-J features told ophthalmopathy apart from stable hyperthyroidism. Appearing also in blood were most of the thyroid clonotypes expanded above 0.001.

On the basis of clinical symptoms, serum thyroxine and TRAb, thyroid ultrasound and orbital computed tomography, diagnoses were made. Regions amplified from RNA transcripts were the TCR beta CDR3 regions. The primer set for the first-round RT-PCR of the TCR CDR3 was HTBI. TCRdb recomputed calls from the multiplex PCR reads with MiXCR, one row per CDR3 protein. In the table there are about 600,000 distinct CDR3 sequences, around 13% of which are singletons. After removal of 7 bases from V and 5 bases from J, the junction contained 11 bases not matched to a gene. The CDR3 has 13 amino acids. Per germline, CDR1 DFQATT and CDR2 SNEGSKA (reference sequence). This clonotype was picked up many times. The antigen is undetermined.

The gene calls are TRBV20-1 and TRBJ2-7; 7 nucleotides agree with TRBD2. The sequence was obtained from a woman aged 50 to 60 with Graves' ophthalmopathy. Sequenced: blood. The CDR3, as DNA: TGCAGTGGATACAACGGGAGGACCAACGAGCAGTACTTC. Its translation is CSGYNGRTNEQYF.